This TCR beta chain was sequenced in a study of blood T cell repertoires in COVID-19. The overall study: Nucleic acid was either cDNA or gDNA, and it came from T cells, B-cell-depleted T cells, or PBMCs.

Original processing methods: Amplification with reference gene primers provided the estimates of nucleated cell counts. TCRdb keeps only in-frame clones here, not all; method: immunoSEQ multiplex PCR. V, J and clone size are those of that table, while D and trimming were read from the DNA. The table includes about 46,000 clones, roughly 85% detected once. This CDR3 contains 15 residues. Germline CDR1 reads SEHNR; CDR2 reads FQNEAQ (reference sequence). Trimming took 5 bases from V and 7 from J, leaving 20 bases between them. This rearrangement joins TRBV7-9 to TRBJ1-1; D is possibly TRBD1 (5 bases). This sequence was found in a human donor in a cohort sampled during active COVID-19. The donor label of this sample is uncertain. Material: peripheral blood. CDR3: CASSDALGGRIEAFF. The CDR3 region has the DNA TGTGCCAGCAGCGACGCCCTCGGGGGGAGGATTGAAGCTTTCTTT.